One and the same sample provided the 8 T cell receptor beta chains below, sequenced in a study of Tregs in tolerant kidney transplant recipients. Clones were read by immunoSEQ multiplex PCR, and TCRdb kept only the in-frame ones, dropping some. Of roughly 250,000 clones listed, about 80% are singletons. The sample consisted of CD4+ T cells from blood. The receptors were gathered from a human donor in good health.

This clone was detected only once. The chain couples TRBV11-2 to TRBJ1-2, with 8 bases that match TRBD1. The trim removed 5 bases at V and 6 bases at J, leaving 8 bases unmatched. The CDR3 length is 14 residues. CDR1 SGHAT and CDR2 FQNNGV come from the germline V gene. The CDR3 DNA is TGTGCCAGCAGCCTAGTCCAGGGGGCAGATGGCTACACCTTC. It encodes CASSLVQGADGYTF. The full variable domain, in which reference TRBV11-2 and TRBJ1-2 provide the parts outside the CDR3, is EAGVAQSPRYKIIEKRQSVAFWCNPISGHATLYWYQQILGQGPKLLIQFQNNGVVDDSQLPKDRFSAERLKGVDSTLKIQPAKLEDSAVYLCASSLVQGADGYTFGSGTRLTVV.

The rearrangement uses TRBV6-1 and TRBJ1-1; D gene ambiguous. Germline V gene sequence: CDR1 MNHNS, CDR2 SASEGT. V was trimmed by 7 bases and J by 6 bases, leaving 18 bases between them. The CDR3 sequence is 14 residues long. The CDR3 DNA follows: TGTGCCAGCAAGACCCAAAACTCTAACGCTGAAGCTTTCTTT. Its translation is CASKTQNSNAEAFF.

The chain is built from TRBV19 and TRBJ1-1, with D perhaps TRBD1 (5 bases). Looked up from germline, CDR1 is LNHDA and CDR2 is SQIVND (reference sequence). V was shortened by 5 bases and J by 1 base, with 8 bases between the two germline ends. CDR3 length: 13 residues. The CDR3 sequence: CASSPQGNTEAFF. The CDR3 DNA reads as TGTGCCAGTAGTCCTCAGGGGAACACTGAAGCTTTCTTT.

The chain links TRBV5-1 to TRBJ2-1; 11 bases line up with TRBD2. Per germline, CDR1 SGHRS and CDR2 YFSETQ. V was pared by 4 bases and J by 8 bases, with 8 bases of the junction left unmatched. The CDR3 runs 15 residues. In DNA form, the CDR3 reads TGCGCCAGCAGCATACTAGCGGGAGATAGATATGAGCAGTTCTTC. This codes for CASSILAGDRYEQFF. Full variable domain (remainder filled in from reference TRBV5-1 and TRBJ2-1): KAGVTQTPRYLIKTRGQQVTLSCSPISGHRSVSWYQQTPGQGLQFLFEYFSETQRNKGNFPGRFSGRQFSNSRSEMNVSTLELGDSALYLCASSILAGDRYEQFFGPGTRLTVL.

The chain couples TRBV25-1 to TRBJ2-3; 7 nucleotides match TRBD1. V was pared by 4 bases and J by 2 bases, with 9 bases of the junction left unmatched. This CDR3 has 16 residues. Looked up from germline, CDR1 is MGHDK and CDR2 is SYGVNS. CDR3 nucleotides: TGTGCCAGCAGTGGAATGAGACAGGGCCTCACAGATACGCAGTATTTT. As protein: CASSGMRQGLTDTQYF.

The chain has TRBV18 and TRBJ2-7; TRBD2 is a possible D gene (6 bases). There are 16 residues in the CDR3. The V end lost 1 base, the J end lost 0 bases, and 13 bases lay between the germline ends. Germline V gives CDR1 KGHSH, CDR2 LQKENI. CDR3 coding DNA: TGTGCCAGCTCACCACAGGCGGGGACCCTCTCCTACGAGCAGTACTTC. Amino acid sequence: CASSPQAGTLSYEQYF. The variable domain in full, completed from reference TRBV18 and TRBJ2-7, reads NAGVMQNPRHLVRRRGQEARLRCSPMKGHSHVYWYRQLPEEGLKFMVYLQKENIIDESGMPKERFSAEFPKEGPSILRIQQVVRGDSAAYFCASSPQAGTLSYEQYFGPGTRLTVT.

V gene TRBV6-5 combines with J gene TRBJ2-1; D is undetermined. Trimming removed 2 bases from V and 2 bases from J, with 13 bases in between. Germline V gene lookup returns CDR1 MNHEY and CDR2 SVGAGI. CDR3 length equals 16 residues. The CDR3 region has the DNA TGTGCCAGCAGTTACGGCTCAACCCTAACCTACAATGAGCAGTTCTTC. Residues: CASSYGSTLTYNEQFF.

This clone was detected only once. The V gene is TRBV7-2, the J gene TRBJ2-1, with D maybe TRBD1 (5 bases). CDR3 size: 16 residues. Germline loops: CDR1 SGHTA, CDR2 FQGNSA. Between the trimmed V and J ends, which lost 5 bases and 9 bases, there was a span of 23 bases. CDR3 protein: CASSGAGKPRYREQFF. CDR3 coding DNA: TGTGCCAGCAGCGGAGCAGGGAAGCCGCGATATCGTGAGCAGTTCTTC.